The sequence of this T cell receptor (beta chain) was determined in a study of shared clonotypes between healthy human individuals. Study-wide results and caveats: Blood alone was sampled, and tissue repertoires likely differ. The study found lower generation probabilities in non-shared clonotypes than in those shared by all four donors.

This clone was detected only a few times. Its specificity is not known. Genomic DNA of each subset was evenly split across several immunoSEQ plates. TCRdb's copy holds only in-frame clones and misses some; the assay was immunoSEQ multiplex PCR. The sample contains around 350,000 clones, around 67% of which appear only once. V lost 2 bases, J lost 4 bases, and 8 bases lay in between. This CDR3 contains 13 residues. Germline assignment: CDR1 LNHDA and CDR2 SQIVND (reference sequence). This clonotype originated in a man aged 30 to 39 in good health. The V gene is TRBV19, the J gene TRBJ1-2, with no clear D. The sequenced material came from memory CD4+ T cells sorted from blood. Subset defined: CD45RA-negative fraction. Here the CDR3 reads CASSISDSYGYTF. DNA for the CDR3: TGTGCCAGTAGTATAAGCGACTCCTATGGCTACACCTTC. The whole variable domain, remainder taken from reference TRBV19 and TRBJ1-2, is DGGITQSPKYLFRKEGQNVTLSCEQNLNHDAMYWYRQDPGQGLRLIYYSQIVNDFQKGDIAEGYSVSREKKESFPLTVTSAQKNPTAFYLCASSISDSYGYTFGSGTRLTVV.